These 20 T cell receptor beta chains came from one sample sequenced in a study of a mutant IDH1 vaccine in newly diagnosed glioma. These TCRs are of unknown antigen specificity. The time point denotes: week 23, last vaccination. Topical imiquimod accompanied each vaccine dose, which consisted of 300 ug of mutant IDH1 20-mer peptide. Measured with immunoSEQ multiplex PCR; TCRdb has only the in-frame clones, and not every one. The sample lists around 40,000 clones, about four fifths occurring once. Sequenced here: PBMCs, sampled from a glioma patient whose treatment included an IDH1 peptide vaccine. These receptors came from a woman aged 18-35 years with glioma. Some clones in this sample may be carry-over from other donors' samples.

This chain joins TRBV6-6 and TRBJ2-7, with 8 bases matching TRBD2. CDR1 is MNHNY, CDR2 SVGAGI, per germline (reference sequence). CDR3 length equals 12 residues. V lost 11 bases and J lost 0; bases outside the gene matches: 3. The CDR3 sequence is CAAGGPSYEQYF. CDR3 DNA sequence: TGTGCCGCGGGGGGCCCCTCCTACGAGCAGTACTTC.

J is TRBJ2-7 and V is TRBV9, with 8 nucleotides matching TRBD1. The V and J ends lost 4 bases and 2 bases, in that order; junction bases with no gene match: 11. The CDR3 has 16 residues. In germline, CDR1 is SGDLS, CDR2 YYNGEE. CDR3 loop: CASSTGWGQATYEQYF. As DNA, the CDR3 is TGTGCCAGCAGCACGGGATGGGGACAGGCAACCTACGAGCAGTACTTC.

As concerns this clone: The junction does not match germline at one end; this may be a read error. The chain joins TRBV15 to TRBJ2-2; either TRBD1 or TRBD2 may fit D (6 bases each). This CDR3 spans 14 amino acids. Germline V lookup: CDR1 LNHNV, CDR2 YYDKDF (reference sequence). CDR3 residues: CATGRGLNTGELFF. The CDR3 nucleotides are TGTGCCACCGGCAGGGGACTTAACACCGGGGAGCTGTTTTTT.

The chain carries TRBV13 and TRBJ2-7; 7 bases are a match to TRBD1. The CDR3 length is 12 residues. CDR1 is PRHDT, CDR2 FYEKMQ, per germline (reference sequence). Germline trimming cut 6 bases from V and 4 bases from J; bases unmatched to any gene: 3. CDR3 loop: CASRLQGYEQYF. For the CDR3, the DNA is TGTGCCAGCAGATTACAGGGGTACGAGCAGTACTTC.

The chain has TRBV5-4 and TRBJ2-1, with 9 bases that match TRBD2. V lost 1 base, J lost 8 bases, and 7 bases stayed unmatched. The CDR3 contains 15 residues. The germline CDR1 and CDR2 sequences are SGHNT and YYREEE (reference sequence). Here the CDR3 DNA reads TGTGCCAGCAGCTTGACTGGCGGGAGGGCCGATGAGCAGTTCTTC. Protein: CASSLTGGRADEQFF.

This chain joins TRBV5-1 and TRBJ2-2, with 7 bases aligning to TRBD1. Germline-derived CDR1 and CDR2 are SGHRS and YFSETQ. The CDR3 runs to 14 residues. The V and J ends lost 4 bases and 4 bases, in that order; junction bases with no gene match: 4. The CDR3 sequence: CASSRQGLTGELFF. CDR3 in DNA: TGCGCCAGCAGCCGACAGGGTCTCACCGGGGAGCTGTTTTTT.

The V call is TRBV27, the J call TRBJ1-5, with D possibly matching TRBD1 (5 bases). This CDR3 region has 15 residues. Germline loops: CDR1 MNHEY, CDR2 SMNVEV (reference sequence). The V end lost 0 bases, the J end lost 4 bases, and 10 bases lay between the germline ends. The CDR3 DNA reads as TGTGCCAGCAGTTTATCAGGGCAGGGTAATCAGCCCCAGCATTTT. It specifies CASSLSGQGNQPQHF.

This chain's CDR3 is CASSWGLASSSYNEQFF. The CDR3 bases are TGTGCCAGCAGCTGGGGACTAGCGTCCAGCTCCTACAATGAGCAGTTCTTC. The chain links TRBV5-4 to TRBJ2-1; TRBD2 agrees at 10 bases. V was clipped by 3 bases and J by 0 bases; unmatched bases: 6. From germline, CDR1 is SGHNT and CDR2 YYREEE (reference sequence). The CDR3 spans 17 residues.

This clone has a handful of counts. The rearrangement uses TRBV19 and TRBJ1-1, with D uncertain. The CDR3 runs to 16 residues. From germline, CDR1 is LNHDA and CDR2 SQIVND (reference sequence). V lost 3 bases to trimming and J lost 0 bases, with 14 bases between them. CDR3 region: CASSIKVGLMNTEAFF. DNA of the CDR3: TGTGCCAGTAGTATCAAAGTGGGTCTTATGAACACTGAAGCTTTCTTT.

The chain couples TRBV9 to TRBJ1-1, with a tentative D call TRBD1 (6 bases). The CDR3 covers 15 residues. The germline V and J ends were trimmed by 1 base and 0 bases, with 10 bases remaining between them. Germline V gene lookup returns CDR1 SGDLS and CDR2 YYNGEE. CDR3 sequence reads: CASSVSTGLNTEAFF. Written as DNA, the CDR3 is TGTGCCAGCAGCGTATCGACAGGCCTGAACACTGAAGCTTTCTTT.

J is TRBJ1-3 and V is TRBV9; D is perhaps TRBD1 (6 bases). Deletions cut 3 bases from V and 11 bases from J, with 15 bases between. The CDR3 totals 13 residues. Germline CDR1 SGDLS, CDR2 YYNGEE. The CDR3 reads CASSEGQGTAIYF. DNA of the CDR3: TGTGCCAGCAGCGAAGGTCAGGGGACGGCCATATATTTT.

V usage is TRBV29-1 and J usage is TRBJ2-2; D perhaps matches TRBD1 (5 bases). Between the trimmed V and J ends, which lost 6 bases and 5 bases, there was a span of 13 bases. Germline values: CDR1 SQVTM, CDR2 ANQGSEA. CDR3 length equals 13 residues. CDR3 protein: CSVATGFTGELFF. CDR3 nucleotides: TGCAGCGTCGCAACAGGTTTTACCGGGGAGCTGTTTTTT.

The genes are TRBV7-8 and TRBJ1-2, with D possibly TRBD1 on 5 matching bases. The germline V gene encodes CDR1 SGHVS and CDR2 FQNEAQ. V was shortened by 2 bases and J by 6 bases, with 13 bases between the two germline ends. The CDR3 sequence is 14 residues long. CDR3 protein: CASSLRAGTNGYTF. Written as DNA, the CDR3 is TGTGCCAGCAGCTTAAGGGCAGGGACGAATGGCTACACCTTC.

V gene TRBV5-1 combines with J gene TRBJ2-5, with D perhaps matching TRBD2 (7 bases). The germline CDR1 and CDR2 sequences are SGHRS and YFSETQ. The CDR3 extends over 14 amino acids. V lost 2 bases, J lost 4 bases, and 12 bases lay in between. CDR3 in amino acids: CASSLRGGLETQYF. The CDR3 nucleotides read TGCGCCAGCAGCTTAAGGGGGGGCCTAGAGACCCAGTACTTC.

The chain recombines TRBV27 with TRBJ1-1; D gene uncertain. The CDR3 spans 13 residues. CDR1 and CDR2 from the germline V gene are MNHEY and SMNVEV (reference sequence). With 3 bases removed from V and 0 bases from J, the gap between germline ends came to 5 bases. The DNA of the CDR3 is TGTGCCAGCAGTTTTTCGGTGAACACTGAAGCTTTCTTT. It encodes CASSFSVNTEAFF.

The chain carries TRBV4-2 and TRBJ1-1; no reliable D call. The CDR3 has 14 residues. Germline CDR1 is LGHNA and CDR2 is YNFKEQ. Trimming removed 1 base from V and 5 bases from J, with 11 bases in between. CDR3 in amino acids: CASSQVRGYTEAFF. In DNA form, the CDR3 reads TGTGCCAGCAGCCAAGTCAGAGGCTATACTGAAGCTTTCTTT.

The chain uses TRBV5-6 and TRBJ1-2, with 9 nucleotides matching TRBD1. The junction had 7 bases not matched to a gene; V was cut back by 3 bases and J by 4 bases. The CDR3 has 15 amino acids. CDR1 SGHDT and CDR2 YYEEEE come from the germline V gene. CDR3 region: CASSSRTGVFYGYTF. The CDR3 region has the DNA TGTGCCAGCAGCTCCAGGACAGGGGTTTTCTATGGCTACACCTTC.

This chain joins TRBV10-3 and TRBJ1-2; 8 positions agree with TRBD1. The junction had 16 bases not matched to a gene; V was cut back by 11 bases and J by 5 bases. Per germline, CDR1 ENHRY and CDR2 SYGVKD. The CDR3 is 15 amino acids. DNA for the CDR3: TGTGCCTCAAACCCCGACAGGGGCGGGGGTTATGGCTACACCTTC. The encoded protein is CASNPDRGGGYGYTF.

This chain joins TRBV25-1 and TRBJ2-2, with 11 bases that match TRBD1. Germline values: CDR1 MGHDK, CDR2 SYGVNS. With V trimmed by 7 bases and J by 5 bases, 9 bases remained unmatched. The CDR3 is 16 residues long. The CDR3 bases are TGTGCCAGCATTTTAGTAGGGACAGGGGGAACCGGGGAGCTGTTTTTT. This encodes CASILVGTGGTGELFF. Looking up the rest from reference TRBV25-1 and TRBJ2-2 gives the full variable domain: EADIYQTPRYLVIGTGKKITLECSQTMGHDKMYWYQQDPGMELHLIHYSYGVNSTEKGDLSSESTVSRIRTEHFPLTLESARPSHTSQYLCASILVGTGGTGELFFGEGSRLTVL.

V is TRBV5-4 and J is TRBJ1-2; TRBD1 matches 7 bases. Germline CDR1 and CDR2: SGHNT and YYREEE (reference sequence). The CDR3 runs to 15 residues. V was pared by 0 bases and J by 3 bases, with 5 bases of the junction left unmatched. CDR3 DNA: TGTGCCAGCAGCTTGGATCCAGGGGGATACTATGGCTACACCTTC. Its translation is CASSLDPGGYYGYTF.